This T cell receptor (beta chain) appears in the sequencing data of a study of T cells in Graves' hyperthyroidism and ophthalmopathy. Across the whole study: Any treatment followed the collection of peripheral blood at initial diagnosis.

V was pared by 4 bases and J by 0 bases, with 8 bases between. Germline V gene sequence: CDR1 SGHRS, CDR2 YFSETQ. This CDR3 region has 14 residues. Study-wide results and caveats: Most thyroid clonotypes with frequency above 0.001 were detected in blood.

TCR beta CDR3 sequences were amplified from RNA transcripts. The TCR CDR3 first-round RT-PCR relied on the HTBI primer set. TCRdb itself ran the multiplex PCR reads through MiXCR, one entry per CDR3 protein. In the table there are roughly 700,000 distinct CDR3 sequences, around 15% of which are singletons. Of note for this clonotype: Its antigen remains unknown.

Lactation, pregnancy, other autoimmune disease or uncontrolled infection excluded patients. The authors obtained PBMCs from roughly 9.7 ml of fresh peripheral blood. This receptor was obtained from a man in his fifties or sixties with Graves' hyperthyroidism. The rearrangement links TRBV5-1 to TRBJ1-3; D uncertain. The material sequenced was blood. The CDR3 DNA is TGCGCCAGCAGCCCTACGACCTCTGGAAACACCATATATTTT. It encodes CASSPTTSGNTIYF.